This T cell receptor beta chain stems from a study of T-cell reconstitution after alpha-beta-depleted transplantation in children. This clonotype has only a few counts. This sample's TCRbeta library carried unique molecular identifier barcodes. TCRdb fed the PCR reads into MiXCR, producing one record per CDR3 protein. The sample has roughly 66,000 distinct CDR3 sequences, roughly 4.4% seen once. Trimming left V 3 bases short and J 4 bases short, with 12 bases between. Germline V gene sequence: CDR1 MNHEY, CDR2 SMNVEV (reference sequence). CDR3 length: 14 amino acids. The TCR was taken from a boy younger than two who had a stem cell transplant for acute myeloid leukemia, so the T cells may come from the graft donor. Sequencing was performed on PBMCs, mostly from graft donor cells, taken 180 days after TCRalphabeta/CD19-depleted stem cell transplant. The gene calls are TRBV27 and TRBJ1-1; D call uncertain. CDR3 sequence (DNA): TGTGCCAGCAGTTTTTCGGGATCGAGCACTGAAGCTTTCTTT. This translates into CASSFSGSSTEAFF.